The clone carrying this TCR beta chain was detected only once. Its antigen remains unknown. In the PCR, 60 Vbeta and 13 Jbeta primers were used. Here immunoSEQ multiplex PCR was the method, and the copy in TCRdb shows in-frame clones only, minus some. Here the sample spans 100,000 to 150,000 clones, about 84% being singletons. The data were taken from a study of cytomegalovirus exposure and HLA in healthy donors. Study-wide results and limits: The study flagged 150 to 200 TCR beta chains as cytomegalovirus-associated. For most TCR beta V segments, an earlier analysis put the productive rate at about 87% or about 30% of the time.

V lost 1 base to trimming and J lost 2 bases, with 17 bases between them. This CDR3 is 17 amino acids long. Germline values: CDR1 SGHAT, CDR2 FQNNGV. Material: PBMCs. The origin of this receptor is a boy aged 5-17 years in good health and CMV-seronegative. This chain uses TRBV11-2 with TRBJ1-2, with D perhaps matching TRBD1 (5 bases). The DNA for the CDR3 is TGTGCCAGCAGCTTAGTCCCCCAGGCAGGGAGGAACTATGGCTACACCTTC. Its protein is CASSLVPQAGRNYGYTF.